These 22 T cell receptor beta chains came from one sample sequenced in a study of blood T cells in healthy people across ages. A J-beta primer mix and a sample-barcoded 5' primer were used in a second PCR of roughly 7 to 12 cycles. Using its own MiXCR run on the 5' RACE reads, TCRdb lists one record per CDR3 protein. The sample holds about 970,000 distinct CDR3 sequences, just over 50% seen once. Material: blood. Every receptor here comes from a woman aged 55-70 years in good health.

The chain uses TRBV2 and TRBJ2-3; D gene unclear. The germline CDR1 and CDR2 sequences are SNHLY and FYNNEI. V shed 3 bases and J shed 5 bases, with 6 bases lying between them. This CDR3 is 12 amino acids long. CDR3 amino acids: CASSDVGDTQYF. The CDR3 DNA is TGTGCCAGCAGTGACGTCGGAGATACGCAGTATTTT.

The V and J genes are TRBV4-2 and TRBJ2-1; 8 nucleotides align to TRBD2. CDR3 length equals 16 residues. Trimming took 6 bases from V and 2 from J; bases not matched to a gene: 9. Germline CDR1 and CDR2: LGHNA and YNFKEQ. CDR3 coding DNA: TGTGCCAGCAGGCCTCGGGAACTAGCGGCCTACAATGAGCAGTTCTTC. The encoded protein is CASRPRELAAYNEQFF.

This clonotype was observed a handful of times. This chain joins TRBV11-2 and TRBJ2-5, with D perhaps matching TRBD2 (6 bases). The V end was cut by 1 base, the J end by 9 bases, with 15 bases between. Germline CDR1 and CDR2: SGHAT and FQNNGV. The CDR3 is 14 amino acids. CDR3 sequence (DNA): TGTGCCAGCAGCTTAGCCGGGAGTAATGGGGCCCAGTACTTC. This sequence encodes CASSLAGSNGAQYF.

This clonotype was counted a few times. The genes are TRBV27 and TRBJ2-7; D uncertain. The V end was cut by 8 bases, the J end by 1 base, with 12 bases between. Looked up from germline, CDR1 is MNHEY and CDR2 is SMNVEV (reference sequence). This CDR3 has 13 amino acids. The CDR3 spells CASGKTGSYEQYF. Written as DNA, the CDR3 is TGTGCCAGCGGGAAAACGGGTTCCTACGAGCAGTACTTC.

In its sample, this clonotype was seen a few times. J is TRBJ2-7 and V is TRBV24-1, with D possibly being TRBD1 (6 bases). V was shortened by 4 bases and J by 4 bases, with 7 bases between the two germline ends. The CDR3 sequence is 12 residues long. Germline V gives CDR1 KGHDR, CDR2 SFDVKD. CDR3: CATSDQGYEQYF. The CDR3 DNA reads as TGTGCCACCAGTGACCAGGGGTACGAGCAGTACTTC.

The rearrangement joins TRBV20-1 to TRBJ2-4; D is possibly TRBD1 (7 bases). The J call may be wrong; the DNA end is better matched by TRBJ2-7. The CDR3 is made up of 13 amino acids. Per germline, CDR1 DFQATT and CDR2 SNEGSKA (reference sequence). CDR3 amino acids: CSARAEGTDEQYF. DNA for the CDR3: TGCAGCGCAAGGGCGGAGGGGACAGACGAGCAGTACTTC.

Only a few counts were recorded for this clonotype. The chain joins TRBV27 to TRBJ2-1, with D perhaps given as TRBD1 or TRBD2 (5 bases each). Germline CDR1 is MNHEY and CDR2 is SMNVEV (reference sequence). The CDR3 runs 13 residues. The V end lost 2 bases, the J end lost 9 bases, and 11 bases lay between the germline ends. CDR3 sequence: CASSLTAGSEQFF. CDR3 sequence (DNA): TGTGCCAGCAGTTTAACCGCAGGGAGTGAGCAGTTCTTC.

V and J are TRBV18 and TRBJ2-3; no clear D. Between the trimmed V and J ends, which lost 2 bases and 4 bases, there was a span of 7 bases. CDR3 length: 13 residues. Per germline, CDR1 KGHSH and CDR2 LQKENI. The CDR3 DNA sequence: TGTGCCAGCTCACCAGGAGTCTCAGATACGCAGTATTTT. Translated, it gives CASSPGVSDTQYF.

The CDR3, as DNA: TGTGCCAGCAGTTACTCTTCGGACTCCTACAATGAGCAGTTCTTC. This codes for CASSYSSDSYNEQFF. The chain employs TRBV6-6 and TRBJ2-1; D remains ambiguous. The CDR3 is 15 amino acids. The V end lost 0 bases, the J end lost 0 bases, and 6 bases lay between the germline ends. Germline V gives CDR1 MNHNY, CDR2 SVGAGI (reference sequence).

CDR3 DNA sequence: TGTGCCACCAGCACCCCCAGTGGGTATCGCGGCTACGAGCAGTACTTC. Translated: CATSTPSGYRGYEQYF. This chain links TRBV15 with TRBJ2-7; D gene ambiguous. Germline assignment: CDR1 LNHNV and CDR2 YYDKDF (reference sequence). V was trimmed by 4 bases and J by 3 bases, leaving 19 bases between them. This CDR3 has 16 residues.

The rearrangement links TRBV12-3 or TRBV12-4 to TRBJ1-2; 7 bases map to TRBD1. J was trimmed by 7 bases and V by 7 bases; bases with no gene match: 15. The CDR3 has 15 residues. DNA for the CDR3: TGTGCCAGCACTCCGGCCGACAGGGAATCCTCTGGCTACACCTTC. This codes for CASTPADRESSGYTF.

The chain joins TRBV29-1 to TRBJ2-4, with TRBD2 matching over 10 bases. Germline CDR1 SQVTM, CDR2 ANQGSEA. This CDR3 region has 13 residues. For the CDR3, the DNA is TGCAGTATTGCTGCTAGCGGGAGTTACGGGCAGTACTTC. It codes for CSIAASGSYGQYF. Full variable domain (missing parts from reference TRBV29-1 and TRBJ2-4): SAVISQKPSRDICQRGTSLTIQCQVDSQVTMMFWYRQQPGQSLTLIATANQGSEATYESGFVIDKFPISRPNLTFSTLTVSNMSPEDSSIYLCSIAASGSYGQYFGAGTRLSVL.

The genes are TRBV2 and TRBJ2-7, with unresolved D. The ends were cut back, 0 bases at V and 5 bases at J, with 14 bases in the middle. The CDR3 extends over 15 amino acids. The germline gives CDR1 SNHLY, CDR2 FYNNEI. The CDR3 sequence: CASSEAGRIAHEQYF. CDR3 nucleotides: TGTGCCAGCAGTGAAGCGGGCAGAATAGCCCACGAGCAGTACTTC.

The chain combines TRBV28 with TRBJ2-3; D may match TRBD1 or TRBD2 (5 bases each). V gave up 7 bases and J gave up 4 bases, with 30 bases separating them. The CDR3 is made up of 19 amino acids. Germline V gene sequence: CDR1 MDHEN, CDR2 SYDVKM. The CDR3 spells CASTPPWGSSLKGSDTQYF. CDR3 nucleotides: TGTGCCAGCACTCCTCCTTGGGGGTCTAGCCTCAAGGGATCAGATACGCAGTATTTT.

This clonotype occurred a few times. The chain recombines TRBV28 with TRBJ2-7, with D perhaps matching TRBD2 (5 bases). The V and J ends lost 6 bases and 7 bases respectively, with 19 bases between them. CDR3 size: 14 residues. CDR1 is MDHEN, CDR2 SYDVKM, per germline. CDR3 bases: TGTGCCAGCAGCCCTAGCAGGTCGACGGCTGAGCAGTACTTC. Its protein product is CASSPSRSTAEQYF.

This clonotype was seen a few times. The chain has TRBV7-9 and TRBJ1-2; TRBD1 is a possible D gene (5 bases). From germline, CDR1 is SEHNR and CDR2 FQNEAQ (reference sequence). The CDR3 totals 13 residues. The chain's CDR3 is CALRGEMNYGYTF. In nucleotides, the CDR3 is TGTGCGCTACGGGGGGAGATGAACTATGGCTACACCTTC.

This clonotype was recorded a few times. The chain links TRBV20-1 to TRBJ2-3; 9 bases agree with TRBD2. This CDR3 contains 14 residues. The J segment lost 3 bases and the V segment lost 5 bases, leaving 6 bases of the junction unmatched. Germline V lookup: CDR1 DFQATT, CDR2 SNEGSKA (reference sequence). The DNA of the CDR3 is TGCAGTGCTCTGAAGAGCGGGAGGACAGATACGCAGTATTTT. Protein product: CSALKSGRTDTQYF.

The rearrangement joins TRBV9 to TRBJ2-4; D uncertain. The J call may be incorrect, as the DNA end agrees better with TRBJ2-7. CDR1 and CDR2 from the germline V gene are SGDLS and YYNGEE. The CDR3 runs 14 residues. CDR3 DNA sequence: TGTGCCAGCAGGCCGTCCCTGAGCTCCTACGAGCAGTACTTC. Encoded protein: CASRPSLSSYEQYF.

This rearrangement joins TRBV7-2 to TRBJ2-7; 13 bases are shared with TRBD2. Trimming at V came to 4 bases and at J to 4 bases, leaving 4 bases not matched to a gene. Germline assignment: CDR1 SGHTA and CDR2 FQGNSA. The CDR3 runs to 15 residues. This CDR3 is CASSSGLAGMYEQYF. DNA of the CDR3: TGTGCCAGCAGCTCGGGACTAGCGGGAATGTACGAGCAGTACTTC.

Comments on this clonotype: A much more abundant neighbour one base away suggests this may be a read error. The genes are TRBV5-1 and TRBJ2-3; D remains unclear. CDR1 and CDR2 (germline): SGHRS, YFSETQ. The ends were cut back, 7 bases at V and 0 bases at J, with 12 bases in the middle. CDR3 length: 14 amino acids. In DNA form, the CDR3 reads TGCGCCAGCCGGCGGTTAACTAGCACAGATACGCAGTATTTT. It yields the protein CASRRLTSTDTQYF.

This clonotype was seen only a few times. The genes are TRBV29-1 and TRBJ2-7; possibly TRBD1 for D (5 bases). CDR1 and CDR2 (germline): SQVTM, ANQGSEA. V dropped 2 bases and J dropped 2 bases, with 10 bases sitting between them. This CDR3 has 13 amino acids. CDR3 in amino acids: CSVESDSAYEQYF. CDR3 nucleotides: TGCAGCGTTGAATCAGACAGCGCCTACGAGCAGTACTTC.

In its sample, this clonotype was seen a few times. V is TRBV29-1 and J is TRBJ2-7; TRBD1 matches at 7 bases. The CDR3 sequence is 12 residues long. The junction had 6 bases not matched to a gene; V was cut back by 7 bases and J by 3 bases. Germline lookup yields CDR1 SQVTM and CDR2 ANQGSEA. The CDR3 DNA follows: TGCAGCGCCGGGACAGAGGACTACGAGCAGTACTTC. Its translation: CSAGTEDYEQYF.